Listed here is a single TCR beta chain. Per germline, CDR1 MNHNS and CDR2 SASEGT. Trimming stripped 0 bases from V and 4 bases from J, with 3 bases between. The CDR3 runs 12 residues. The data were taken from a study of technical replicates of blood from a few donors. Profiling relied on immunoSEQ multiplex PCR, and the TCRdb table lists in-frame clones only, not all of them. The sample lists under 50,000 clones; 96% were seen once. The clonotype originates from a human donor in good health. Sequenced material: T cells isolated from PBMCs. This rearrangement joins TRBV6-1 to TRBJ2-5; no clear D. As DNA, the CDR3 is TGTGCCAGCAGTGAAGCGAGAGAGACCCAGTACTTC. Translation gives CASSEARETQYF.